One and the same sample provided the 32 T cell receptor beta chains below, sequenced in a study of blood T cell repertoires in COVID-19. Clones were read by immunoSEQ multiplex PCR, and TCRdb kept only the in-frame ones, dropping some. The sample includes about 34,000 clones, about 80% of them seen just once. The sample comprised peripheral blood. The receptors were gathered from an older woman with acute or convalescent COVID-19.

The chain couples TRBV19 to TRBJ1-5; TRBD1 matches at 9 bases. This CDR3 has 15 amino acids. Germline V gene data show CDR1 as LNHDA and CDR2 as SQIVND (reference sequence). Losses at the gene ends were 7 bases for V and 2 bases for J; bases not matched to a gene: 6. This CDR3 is CASIRDRAGNQPQHF. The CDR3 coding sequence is TGTGCCAGTATCCGGGACAGGGCTGGCAATCAGCCCCAGCATTTT.

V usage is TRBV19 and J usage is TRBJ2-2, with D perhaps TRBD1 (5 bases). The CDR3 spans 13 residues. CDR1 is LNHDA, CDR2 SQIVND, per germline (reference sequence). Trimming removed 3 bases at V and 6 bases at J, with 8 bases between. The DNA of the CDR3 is TGTGCCAGTAGTATTGGACATCCCGGGGAGCTGTTTTTT. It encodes CASSIGHPGELFF. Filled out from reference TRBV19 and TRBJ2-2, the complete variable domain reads DGGITQSPKYLFRKEGQNVTLSCEQNLNHDAMYWYRQDPGQGLRLIYYSQIVNDFQKGDIAEGYSVSREKKESFPLTVTSAQKNPTAFYLCASSIGHPGELFFGEGSRLTVL.

CDR3 sequence (DNA): TGTGCCAGCAGCTCCACCCTTTTAGCGGGGGGGCGGGTCACCGGGGAGCTGTTTTTT. Protein: CASSSTLLAGGRVTGELFF. V usage is TRBV11-2 and J usage is TRBJ2-2, with 11 bases that match TRBD2. The V and J ends lost 4 bases and 4 bases, in that order; junction bases with no gene match: 14. This CDR3 is 19 amino acids long. Germline CDR1 reads SGHAT; CDR2 reads FQNNGV.

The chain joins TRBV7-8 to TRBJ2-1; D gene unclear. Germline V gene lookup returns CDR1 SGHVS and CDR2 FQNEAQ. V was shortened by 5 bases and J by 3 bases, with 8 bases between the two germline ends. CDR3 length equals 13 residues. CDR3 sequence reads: CASSPQDYNEQFF. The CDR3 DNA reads TGTGCCAGCAGCCCCCAGGACTACAATGAGCAGTTCTTC.

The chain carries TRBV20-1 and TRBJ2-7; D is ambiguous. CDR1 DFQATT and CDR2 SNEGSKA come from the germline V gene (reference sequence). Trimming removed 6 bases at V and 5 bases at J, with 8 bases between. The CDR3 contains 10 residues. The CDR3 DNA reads TGCAGTGCGAGCCGCAACGAGCAGTACTTC. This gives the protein CSASRNEQYF.

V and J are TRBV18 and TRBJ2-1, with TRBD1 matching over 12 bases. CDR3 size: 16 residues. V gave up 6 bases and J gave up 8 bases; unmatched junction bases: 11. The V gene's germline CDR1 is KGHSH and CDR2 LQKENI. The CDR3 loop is CASSQVGGTGGDEQFF. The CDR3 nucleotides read TGTGCCAGCTCCCAAGTTGGCGGGACAGGGGGCGATGAGCAGTTCTTC. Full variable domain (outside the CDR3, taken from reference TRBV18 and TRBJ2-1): NAGVMQNPRHLVRRRGQEARLRCSPMKGHSHVYWYRQLPEEGLKFMVYLQKENIIDESGMPKERFSAEFPKEGPSILRIQQVVRGDSAAYFCASSQVGGTGGDEQFFGPGTRLTVL.

CDR3 sequence (DNA): TGTGCCAGCAGTTCCGGTAGTGGTCGGTACGAGCAGTACTTC. Residues: CASSSGSGRYEQYF. The chain links TRBV27 to TRBJ2-7; D gene uncertain. V lost 4 bases, J lost 4 bases, and 14 bases lay in between. CDR3 length: 14 residues. CDR1 MNHEY and CDR2 SMNVEV come from the germline V gene (reference sequence).

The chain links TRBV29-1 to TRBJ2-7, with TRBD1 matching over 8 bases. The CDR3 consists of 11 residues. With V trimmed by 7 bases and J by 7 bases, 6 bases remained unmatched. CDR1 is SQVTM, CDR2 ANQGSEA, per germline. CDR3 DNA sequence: TGCAGCGGGCTGACAGGGGATGAGCAGTACTTC. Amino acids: CSGLTGDEQYF.

Written as DNA, the CDR3 is TGTGCCAGCAGTTACGAGCCAAATTTTAATTCACCCCTCCACTTT. Encoded protein: CASSYEPNFNSPLHF. The chain joins TRBV6-5 to TRBJ1-6; D gene unclear. The germline CDR1 and CDR2 sequences are MNHEY and SVGAGI. V was pared by 2 bases and J by 6 bases, with 11 bases between. This CDR3 is built from 15 residues.

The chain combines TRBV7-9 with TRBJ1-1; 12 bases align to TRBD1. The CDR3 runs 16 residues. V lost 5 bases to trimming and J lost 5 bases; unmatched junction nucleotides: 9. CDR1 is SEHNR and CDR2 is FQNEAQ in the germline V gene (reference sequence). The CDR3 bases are TGTGCCAGCAGCCCGGGACAGGGGGCGCGGTGGACTGAAGCTTTCTTT. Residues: CASSPGQGARWTEAFF.

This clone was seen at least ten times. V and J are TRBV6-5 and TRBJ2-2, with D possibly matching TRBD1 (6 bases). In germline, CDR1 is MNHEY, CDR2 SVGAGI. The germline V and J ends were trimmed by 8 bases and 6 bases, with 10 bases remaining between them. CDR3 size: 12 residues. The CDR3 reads CASQTGSGELFF. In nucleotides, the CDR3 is TGTGCCAGCCAGACAGGTTCCGGGGAGCTGTTTTTT.

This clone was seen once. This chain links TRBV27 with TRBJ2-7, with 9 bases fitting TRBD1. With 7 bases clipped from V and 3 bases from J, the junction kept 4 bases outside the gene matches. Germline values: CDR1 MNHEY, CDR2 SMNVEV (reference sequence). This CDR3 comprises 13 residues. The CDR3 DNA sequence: TGTGCCAGCACCCCGGGACAGGGCTACGAGCAGTACTTC. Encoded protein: CASTPGQGYEQYF.

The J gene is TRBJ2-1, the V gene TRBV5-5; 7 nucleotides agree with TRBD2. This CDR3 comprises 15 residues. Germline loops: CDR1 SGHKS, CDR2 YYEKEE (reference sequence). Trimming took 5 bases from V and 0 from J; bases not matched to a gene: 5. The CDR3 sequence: CASSSRGSSYNEQFF. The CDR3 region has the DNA TGTGCCAGCAGTTCCCGCGGGAGCTCCTACAATGAGCAGTTCTTC.

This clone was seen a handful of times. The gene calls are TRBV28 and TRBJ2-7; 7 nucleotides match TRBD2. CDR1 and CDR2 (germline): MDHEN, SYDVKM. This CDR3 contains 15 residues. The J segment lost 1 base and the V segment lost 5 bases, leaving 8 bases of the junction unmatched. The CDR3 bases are TGTGCCAGCAGTAAGCGGGGCTTACGGTCCTACGAGCAGTACTTC. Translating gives CASSKRGLRSYEQYF.

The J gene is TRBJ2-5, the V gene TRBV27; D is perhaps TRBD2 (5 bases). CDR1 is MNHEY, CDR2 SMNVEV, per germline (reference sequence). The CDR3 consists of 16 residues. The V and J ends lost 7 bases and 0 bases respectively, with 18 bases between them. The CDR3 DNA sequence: TGTGCCAGCAAAAGTTTGTCGGGATACAACCAAGAGACCCAGTACTTC. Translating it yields CASKSLSGYNQETQYF.

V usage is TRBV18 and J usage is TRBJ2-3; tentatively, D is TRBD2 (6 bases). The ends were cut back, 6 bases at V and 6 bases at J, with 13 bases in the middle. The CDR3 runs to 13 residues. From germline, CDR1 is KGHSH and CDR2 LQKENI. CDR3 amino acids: CASSPRRGDTQYF. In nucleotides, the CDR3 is TGTGCCAGCTCCCCCCGTCGGGGGGATACGCAGTATTTT.

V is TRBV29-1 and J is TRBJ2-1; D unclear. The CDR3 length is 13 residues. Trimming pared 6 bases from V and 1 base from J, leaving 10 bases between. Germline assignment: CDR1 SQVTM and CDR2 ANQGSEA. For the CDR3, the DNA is TGCAGCGTAGTATTAGCATCCTACAATGAGCAGTTCTTC. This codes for CSVVLASYNEQFF.

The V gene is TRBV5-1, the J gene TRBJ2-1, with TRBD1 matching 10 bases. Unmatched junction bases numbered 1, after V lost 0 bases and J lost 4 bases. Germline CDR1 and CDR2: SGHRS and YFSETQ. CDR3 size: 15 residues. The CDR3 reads CASSLGGQGYNEQFF. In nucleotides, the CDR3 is TGCGCCAGCAGCTTGGGGGGACAGGGGTACAATGAGCAGTTCTTC. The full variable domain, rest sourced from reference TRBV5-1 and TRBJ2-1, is KAGVTQTPRYLIKTRGQQVTLSCSPISGHRSVSWYQQTPGQGLQFLFEYFSETQRNKGNFPGRFSGRQFSNSRSEMNVSTLELGDSALYLCASSLGGQGYNEQFFGPGTRLTVL.

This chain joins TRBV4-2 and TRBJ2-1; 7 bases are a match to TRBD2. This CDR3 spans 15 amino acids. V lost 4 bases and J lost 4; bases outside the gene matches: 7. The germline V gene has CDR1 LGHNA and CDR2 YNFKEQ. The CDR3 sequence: CASSPKRDPYNEQFF. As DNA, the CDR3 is TGTGCCAGCAGCCCGAAGCGGGACCCATACAATGAGCAGTTCTTC.

CDR3 in DNA: TGTGCCAGCAGCTTGGGACACCCTGGAAACACCATATATTTT. It encodes CASSLGHPGNTIYF. This chain joins TRBV7-9 and TRBJ1-3; weak D call: TRBD1 (6 bases). V lost 3 bases to trimming and J lost 2 bases, with 8 bases between them. Germline CDR1 reads SEHNR; CDR2 reads FQNEAQ (reference sequence). CDR3 length: 14 amino acids.

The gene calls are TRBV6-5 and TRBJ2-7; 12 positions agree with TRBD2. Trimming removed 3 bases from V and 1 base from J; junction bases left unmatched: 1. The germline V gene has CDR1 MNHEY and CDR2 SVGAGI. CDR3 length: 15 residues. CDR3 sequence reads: CASSYLAGGSYEQYF. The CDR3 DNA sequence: TGTGCCAGCAGTTATCTAGCGGGAGGGTCCTACGAGCAGTACTTC.

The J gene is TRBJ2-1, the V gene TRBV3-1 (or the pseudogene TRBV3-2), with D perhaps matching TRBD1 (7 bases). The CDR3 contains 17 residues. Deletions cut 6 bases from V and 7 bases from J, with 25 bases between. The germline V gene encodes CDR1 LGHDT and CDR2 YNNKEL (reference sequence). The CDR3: CASSRGQGGWEKNEQFF. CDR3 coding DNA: TGTGCCAGCAGTCGCGGGCAGGGGGGATGGGAGAAGAATGAGCAGTTCTTC.

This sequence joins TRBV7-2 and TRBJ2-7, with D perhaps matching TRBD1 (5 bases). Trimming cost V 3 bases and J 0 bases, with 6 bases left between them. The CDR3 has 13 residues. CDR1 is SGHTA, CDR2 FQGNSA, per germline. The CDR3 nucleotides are TGTGCCAGCAGCTTTGACAGCTCCTACGAGCAGTACTTC. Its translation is CASSFDSSYEQYF.

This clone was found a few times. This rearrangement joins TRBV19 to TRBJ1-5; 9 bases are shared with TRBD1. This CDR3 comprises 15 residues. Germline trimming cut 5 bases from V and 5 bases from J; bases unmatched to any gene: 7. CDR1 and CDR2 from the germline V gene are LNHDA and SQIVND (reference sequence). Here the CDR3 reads CASSAPGQGYQPQHF. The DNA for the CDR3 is TGTGCCAGTAGTGCGCCGGGACAGGGATATCAGCCCCAGCATTTT.

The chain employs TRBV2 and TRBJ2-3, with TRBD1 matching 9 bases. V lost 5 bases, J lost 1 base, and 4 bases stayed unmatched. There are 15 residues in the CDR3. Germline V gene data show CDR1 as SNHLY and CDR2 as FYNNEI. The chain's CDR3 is CASSQGQGRTDTQYF. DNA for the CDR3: TGTGCCAGCAGTCAGGGACAGGGTCGCACAGATACGCAGTATTTT.

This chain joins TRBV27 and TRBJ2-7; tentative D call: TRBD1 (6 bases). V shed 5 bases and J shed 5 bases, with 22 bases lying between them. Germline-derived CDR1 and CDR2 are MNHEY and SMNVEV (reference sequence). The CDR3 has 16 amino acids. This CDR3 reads CASSTIPGQIFHEQYF. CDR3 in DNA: TGTGCCAGCAGTACAATACCGGGACAAATTTTCCACGAGCAGTACTTC.

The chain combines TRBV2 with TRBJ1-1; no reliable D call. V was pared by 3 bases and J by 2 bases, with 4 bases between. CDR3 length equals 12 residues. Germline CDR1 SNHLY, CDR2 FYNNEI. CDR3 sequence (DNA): TGTGCCAGCAGTGACAGAAACACTGAAGCTTTCTTT. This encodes CASSDRNTEAFF.

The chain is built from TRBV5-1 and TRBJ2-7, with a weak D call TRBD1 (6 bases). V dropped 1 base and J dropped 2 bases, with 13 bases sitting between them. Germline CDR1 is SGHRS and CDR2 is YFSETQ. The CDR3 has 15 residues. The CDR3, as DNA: TGCGCCAGCAGCTTGCCTCGGGACAACACCTACGAGCAGTACTTC. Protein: CASSLPRDNTYEQYF.

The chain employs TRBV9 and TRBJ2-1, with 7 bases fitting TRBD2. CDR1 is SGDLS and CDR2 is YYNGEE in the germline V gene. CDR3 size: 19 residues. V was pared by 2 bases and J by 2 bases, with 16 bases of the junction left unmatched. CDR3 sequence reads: CASSVAPLRAGDTYNEQFF. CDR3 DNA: TGTGCCAGCAGCGTCGCCCCCCTTCGGGCGGGAGACACCTACAATGAGCAGTTCTTC.

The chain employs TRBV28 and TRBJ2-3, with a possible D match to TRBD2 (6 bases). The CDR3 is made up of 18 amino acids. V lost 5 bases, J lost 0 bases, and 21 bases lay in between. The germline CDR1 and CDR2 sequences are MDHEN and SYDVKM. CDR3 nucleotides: TGTGCCAGCAGTCCATTACTCGGCTCCGGGACTAGCACAGATACGCAGTATTTT. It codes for CASSPLLGSGTSTDTQYF. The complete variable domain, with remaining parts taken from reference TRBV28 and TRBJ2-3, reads DVKVTQSSRYLVKRTGEKVFLECVQDMDHENMFWYRQDPGLGLRLIYFSYDVKMKEKGDIPEGYSVSREKKERFSLILESASTNQTSMYLCASSPLLGSGTSTDTQYFGPGTRLTVL.

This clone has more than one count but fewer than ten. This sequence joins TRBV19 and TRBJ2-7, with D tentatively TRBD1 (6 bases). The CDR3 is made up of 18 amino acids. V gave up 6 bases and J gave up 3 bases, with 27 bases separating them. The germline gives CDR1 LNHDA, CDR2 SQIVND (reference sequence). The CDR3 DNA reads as TGTGCCAGTAGGCCAACAGGGAACGGAGAACCCCGTATCTACGAGCAGTACTTC. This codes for CASRPTGNGEPRIYEQYF.

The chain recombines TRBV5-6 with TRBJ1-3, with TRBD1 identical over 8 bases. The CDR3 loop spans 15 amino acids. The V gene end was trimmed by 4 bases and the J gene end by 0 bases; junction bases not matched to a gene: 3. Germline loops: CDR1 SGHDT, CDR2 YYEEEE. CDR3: CASSPDRDSGNTIYF. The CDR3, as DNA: TGTGCCAGCAGCCCGGACAGGGACTCTGGAAACACCATATATTTT.